The clone carrying this T cell receptor beta chain was seen at least ten times. Its matching antigen is unknown. The data were taken from a study of CD8 T cells in ankylosing spondylitis. Whole-study results and caveats: Ankylosing spondylitis blood seemed to carry a telltale TCR beta motif made of roughly 8 highly homologous variants. Certain motif variants had earlier been reported in reactive arthritis synovial fluid and blood.

Germline values: CDR1 SEHNR, CDR2 FQNEAQ (reference sequence). The V and J ends lost 6 bases and 4 bases, in that order; junction bases with no gene match: 8. This CDR3 region has 14 residues. TCRdb processed the 5' RACE reads anew with MiXCR; each CDR3 protein has one entry. The sample contains some 220,000 distinct CDR3 sequences, 7% to 8% of which appear only once. The TCR comes from a male donor with ankylosing spondylitis. The material sequenced was blood, either unsorted or a sorted T cell fraction (not recorded which). The rearrangement uses TRBV7-9 and TRBJ2-7; TRBD1 matches 8 bases. This CDR3 reads CASRRSGGDYEQYF. In DNA, the CDR3 is TGTGCCAGCAGGCGCTCAGGGGGCGATTACGAGCAGTACTTC.